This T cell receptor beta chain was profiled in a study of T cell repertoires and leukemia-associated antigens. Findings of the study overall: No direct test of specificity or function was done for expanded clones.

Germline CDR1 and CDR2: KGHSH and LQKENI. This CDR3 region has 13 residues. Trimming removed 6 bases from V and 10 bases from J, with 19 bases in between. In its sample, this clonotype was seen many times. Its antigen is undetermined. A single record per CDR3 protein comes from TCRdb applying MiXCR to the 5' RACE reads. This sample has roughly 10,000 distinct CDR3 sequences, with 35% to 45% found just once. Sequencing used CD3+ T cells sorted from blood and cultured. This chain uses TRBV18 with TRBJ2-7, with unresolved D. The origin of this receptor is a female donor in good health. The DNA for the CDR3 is TGTGCCAGCTCGCCCGAACTTAGCCCTCTACAGTACTTC. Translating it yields CASSPELSPLQYF.